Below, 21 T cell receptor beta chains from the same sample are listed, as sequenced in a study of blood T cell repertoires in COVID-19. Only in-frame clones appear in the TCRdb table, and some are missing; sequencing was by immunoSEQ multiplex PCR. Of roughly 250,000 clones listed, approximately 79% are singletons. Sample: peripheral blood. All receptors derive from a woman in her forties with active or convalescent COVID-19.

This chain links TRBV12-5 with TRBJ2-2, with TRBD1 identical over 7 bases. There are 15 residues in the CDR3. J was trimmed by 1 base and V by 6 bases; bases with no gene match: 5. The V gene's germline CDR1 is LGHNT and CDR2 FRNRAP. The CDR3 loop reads CASGEYRGNTGELFF. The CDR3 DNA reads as TGTGCTAGTGGAGAGTACAGGGGGAACACCGGGGAGCTGTTTTTT. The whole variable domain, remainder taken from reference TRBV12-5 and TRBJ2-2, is DARVTQTPRHKVTEMGQEVTMRCQPILGHNTVFWYRQTMMQGLELLAYFRNRAPLDDSGMPKDRFSAEMPDATLATLKIQPSEPRDSAVYFCASGEYRGNTGELFFGEGSRLTVL.

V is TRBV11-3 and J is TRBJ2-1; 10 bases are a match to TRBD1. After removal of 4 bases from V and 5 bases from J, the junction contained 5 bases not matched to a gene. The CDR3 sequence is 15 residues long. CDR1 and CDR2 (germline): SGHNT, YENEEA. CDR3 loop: CASSSRDRGNNEQFF. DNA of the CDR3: TGTGCCAGCAGCTCCCGGGACAGGGGAAACAATGAGCAGTTCTTC.

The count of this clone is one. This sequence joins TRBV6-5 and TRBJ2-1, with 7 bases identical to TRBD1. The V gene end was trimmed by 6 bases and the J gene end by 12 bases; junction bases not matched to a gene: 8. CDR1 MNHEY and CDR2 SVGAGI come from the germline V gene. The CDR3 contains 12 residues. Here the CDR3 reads CASRATGLGQFF. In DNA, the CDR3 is TGTGCCAGCAGGGCGACAGGGCTTGGGCAGTTCTTC.

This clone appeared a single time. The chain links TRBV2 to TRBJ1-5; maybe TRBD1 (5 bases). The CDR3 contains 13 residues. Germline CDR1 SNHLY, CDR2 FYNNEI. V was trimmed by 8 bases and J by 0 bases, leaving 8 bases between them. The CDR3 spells CASRQGSNQPQHF. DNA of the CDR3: TGTGCCAGCCGGCAGGGTAGCAATCAGCCCCAGCATTTT.

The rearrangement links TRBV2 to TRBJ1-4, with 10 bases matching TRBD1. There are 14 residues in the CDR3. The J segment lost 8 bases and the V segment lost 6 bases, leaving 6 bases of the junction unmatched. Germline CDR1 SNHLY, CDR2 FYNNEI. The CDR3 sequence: CASRGQGVDEKLFF. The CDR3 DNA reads TGTGCCAGCAGAGGACAGGGGGTCGACGAAAAACTGTTTTTT.

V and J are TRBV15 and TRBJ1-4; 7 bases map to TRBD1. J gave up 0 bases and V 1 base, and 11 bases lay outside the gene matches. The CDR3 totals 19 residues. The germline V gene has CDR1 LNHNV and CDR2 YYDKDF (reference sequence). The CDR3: CATSRGGAGGFATNEKLFF. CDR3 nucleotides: TGTGCCACCAGCAGAGGAGGGGCAGGGGGTTTCGCAACTAATGAAAAACTGTTTTTT.

The CDR3 DNA reads TGTGCCAGCAGCCAAGTGGGGACTTCCCTATCCAATGAGCAGTTCTTC. Its translation is CASSQVGTSLSNEQFF. The V gene is TRBV3-1 (or the pseudogene TRBV3-2), the J gene TRBJ2-1, with D perhaps TRBD2 (6 bases). CDR1 is LGHDT and CDR2 is YNNKEL in the germline V gene (reference sequence). Trimming removed 1 base at V and 6 bases at J, with 16 bases between. The CDR3 has 16 residues.

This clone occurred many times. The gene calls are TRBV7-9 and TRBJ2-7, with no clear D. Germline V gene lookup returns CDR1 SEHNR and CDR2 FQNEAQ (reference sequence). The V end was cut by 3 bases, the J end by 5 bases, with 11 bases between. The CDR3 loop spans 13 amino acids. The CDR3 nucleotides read TGTGCCAGCAGCTTTTCTCACACCCACGAGCAGTACGTC. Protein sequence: CASSFSHTHEQYV.

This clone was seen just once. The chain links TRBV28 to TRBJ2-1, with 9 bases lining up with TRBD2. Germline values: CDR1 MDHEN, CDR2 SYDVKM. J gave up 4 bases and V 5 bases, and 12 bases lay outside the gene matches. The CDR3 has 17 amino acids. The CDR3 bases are TGTGCCAGCAGTCCCACCAATGTAGCGGGGGTGTACAATGAGCAGTTCTTC. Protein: CASSPTNVAGVYNEQFF.

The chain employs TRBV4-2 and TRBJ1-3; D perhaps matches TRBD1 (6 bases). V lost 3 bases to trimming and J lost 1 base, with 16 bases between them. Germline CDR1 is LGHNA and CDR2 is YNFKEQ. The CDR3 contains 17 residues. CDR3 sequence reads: CASSQTYDRGSGNTIYF. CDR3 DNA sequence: TGTGCCAGCAGCCAGACATACGATAGGGGGTCTGGAAACACCATATATTTT.

This chain's CDR3 is CASSSRQGAGGNTIYF. The CDR3 nucleotides are TGTGCCAGCAGCTCGCGACAGGGGGCTGGAGGAAACACCATATATTTT. V and J are TRBV14 and TRBJ1-3, with 10 bases that match TRBD1. Germline CDR1 and CDR2: SGHDN and FVKESK. The CDR3 sequence is 16 residues long. After removal of 5 bases from V and 4 bases from J, the junction contained 8 bases not matched to a gene. Looking up the rest from reference TRBV14 and TRBJ1-3 gives the full variable domain: EAGVTQFPSHSVIEKGQTVTLRCDPISGHDNLYWYRRVMGKEIKFLLHFVKESKQDESGMPNNRFLAERTGGTYSTLKVQPAELEDSGVYFCASSSRQGAGGNTIYFGEGSWLTVV.

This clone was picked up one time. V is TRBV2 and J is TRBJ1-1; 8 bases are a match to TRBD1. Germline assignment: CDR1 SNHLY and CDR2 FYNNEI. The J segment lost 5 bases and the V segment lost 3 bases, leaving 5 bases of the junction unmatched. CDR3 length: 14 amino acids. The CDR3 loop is CASSDGTGGTEAFF. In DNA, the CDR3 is TGTGCCAGCAGTGACGGGACAGGAGGGACTGAAGCTTTCTTT.

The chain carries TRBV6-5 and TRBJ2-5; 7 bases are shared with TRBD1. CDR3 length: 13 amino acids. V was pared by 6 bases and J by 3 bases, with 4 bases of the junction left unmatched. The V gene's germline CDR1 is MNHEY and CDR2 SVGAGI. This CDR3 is CASSAGTEETQYF. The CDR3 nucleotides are TGTGCCAGCAGCGCCGGGACAGAAGAGACCCAGTACTTC.

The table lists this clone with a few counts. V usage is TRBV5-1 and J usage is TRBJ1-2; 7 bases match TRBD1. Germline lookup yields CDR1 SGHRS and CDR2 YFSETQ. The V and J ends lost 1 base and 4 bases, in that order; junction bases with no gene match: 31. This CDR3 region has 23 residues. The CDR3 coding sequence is TGCGCCAGCAGCTTGCGTAGGACAGGAGCTTTATCCCCGGGCCCACCCAGTGGCTATGGCTACACCTTC. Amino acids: CASSLRRTGALSPGPPSGYGYTF.

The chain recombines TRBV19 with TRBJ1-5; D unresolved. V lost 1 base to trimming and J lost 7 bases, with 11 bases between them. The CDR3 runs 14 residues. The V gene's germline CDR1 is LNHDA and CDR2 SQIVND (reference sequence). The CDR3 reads CASSIVEGRQPQHF. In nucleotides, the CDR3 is TGTGCCAGTAGTATAGTCGAAGGGAGGCAGCCCCAGCATTTT.

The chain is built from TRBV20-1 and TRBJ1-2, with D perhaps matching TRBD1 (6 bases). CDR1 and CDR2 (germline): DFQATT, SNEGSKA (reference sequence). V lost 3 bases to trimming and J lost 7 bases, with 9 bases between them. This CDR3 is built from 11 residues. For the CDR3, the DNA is TGCAGTGCTAGTCTCAGGGGTGGCTACACCTTC. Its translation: CSASLRGGYTF.

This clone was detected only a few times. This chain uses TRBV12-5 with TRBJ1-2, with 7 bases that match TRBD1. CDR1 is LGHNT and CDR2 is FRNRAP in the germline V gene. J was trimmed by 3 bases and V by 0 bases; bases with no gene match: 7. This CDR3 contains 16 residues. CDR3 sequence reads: CASGLVLTGRDYGYTF. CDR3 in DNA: TGTGCTAGTGGTTTGGTACTGACAGGGCGGGACTATGGCTACACCTTC.

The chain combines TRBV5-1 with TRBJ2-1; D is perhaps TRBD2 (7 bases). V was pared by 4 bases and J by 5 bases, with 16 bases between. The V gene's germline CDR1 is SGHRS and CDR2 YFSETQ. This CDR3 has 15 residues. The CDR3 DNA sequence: TGCGCCAGCAGCCCGTCGGGGGGCCCGGACAATGAGCAGTTCTTC. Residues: CASSPSGGPDNEQFF.

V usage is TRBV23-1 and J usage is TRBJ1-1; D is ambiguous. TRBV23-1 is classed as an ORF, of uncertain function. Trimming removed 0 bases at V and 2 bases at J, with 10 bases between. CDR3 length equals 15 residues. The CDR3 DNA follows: TGCGCCAGCAGTCAATCTTGCCGGGAAAACACTGAAGCTTTCTTT. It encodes CASSQSCRENTEAFF.

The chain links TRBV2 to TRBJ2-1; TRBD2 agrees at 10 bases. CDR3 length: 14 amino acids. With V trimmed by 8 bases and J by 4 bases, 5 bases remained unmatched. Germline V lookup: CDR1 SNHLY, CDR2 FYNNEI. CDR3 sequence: CASQERGGYNEQFF. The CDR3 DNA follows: TGTGCCAGCCAAGAGCGGGGGGGATACAATGAGCAGTTCTTC.

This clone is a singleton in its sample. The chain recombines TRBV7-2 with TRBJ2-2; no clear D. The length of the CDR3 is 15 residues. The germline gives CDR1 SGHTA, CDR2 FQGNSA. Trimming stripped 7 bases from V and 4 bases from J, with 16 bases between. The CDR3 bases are TGTGCCAGCACCAAAAGAAGTCCGGGCACCGGGGAGCTGTTTTTT. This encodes CASTKRSPGTGELFF.